This T cell receptor beta chain was obtained from a study of CD8+ T cells in alopecia areata. Sequencing relied on a cDNA template that was reverse transcribed from extracted RNA. Libraries were prepared by immunoSEQ multiplex PCR; TCRdb keeps only in-frame clonotypes and omits some of them. The data show about 210,000 clones, 50% to 60% seen once. Study-level results: Higher clonality was seen in lesional scalp than in normal scalp, especially in alopecia totalis/universalis.

Documented treatment: oral pan-JAK inhibitor, 5-10 mg twice daily. The CDR3 extends over 13 amino acids. The germline V gene has CDR1 SQVTM and CDR2 ANQGSEA. Trimming cost V 7 bases and J 6 bases; bases outside gene matches: 8. A note on this clone: The antigen remains unidentified.

The input for sequencing was CD4+ T cells sorted from blood, taken at week 4, from a patient treated with tofacitinib. V gene TRBV29-1 combines with J gene TRBJ1-5, with 8 bases identical to TRBD1. The origin of this receptor is a human donor with alopecia areata. The CDR3 loop reads CSDKDRVSQPQHF. CDR3 nucleotide sequence: TGCAGCGACAAGGACAGGGTCAGTCAGCCCCAGCATTTT.